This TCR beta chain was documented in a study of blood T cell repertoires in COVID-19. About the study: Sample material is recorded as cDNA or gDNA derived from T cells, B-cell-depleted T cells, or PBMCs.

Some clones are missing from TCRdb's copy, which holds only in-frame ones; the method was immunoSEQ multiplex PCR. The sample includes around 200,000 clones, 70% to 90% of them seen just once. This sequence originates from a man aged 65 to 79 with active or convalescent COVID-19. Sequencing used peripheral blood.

CDR3 sequence reads: CASRLQGALGYGYTF. The CDR3 DNA follows: TGTGCCAGTAGACTACAGGGGGCGCTGGGCTATGGCTACACCTTC. This chain uses TRBV19 with TRBJ1-2; 9 nucleotides align to TRBD1. J gave up 4 bases and V 6 bases, and 9 bases lay outside the gene matches. CDR1 and CDR2 from the germline V gene are LNHDA and SQIVND (reference sequence). There are 15 residues in the CDR3.